This T cell receptor (beta chain) was retrieved from a study of T cells in Graves' hyperthyroidism and ophthalmopathy. V lost 3 bases to trimming and J lost 5 bases; unmatched junction nucleotides: 7. Per germline, CDR1 LNHDA and CDR2 SQIVND (reference sequence). The CDR3 is made up of 15 amino acids. RNA transcripts yielded amplified TCR beta CDR3 regions. With the HTBI primer set, the TCR CDR3 went through a first round of RT-PCR. TCRdb re-called the multiplex PCR reads with MiXCR, one entry per CDR3 protein. In the table there are some 530,000 distinct CDR3 sequences, 22% of which are singletons. The sequence derives from an older woman with Graves' ophthalmopathy. Material for sequencing was blood. V usage is TRBV19 and J usage is TRBJ2-1; the match to TRBD2 covers 7 bases. The CDR3, as DNA: TGTGCCAGTAGTATGTGGGAGGGAGTCGACAATGAGCAGTTCTTC. Amino acid sequence: CASSMWEGVDNEQFF.